Listed below are T cell receptor beta chains from one sample, sequenced in a study of T cell responses to AZD1222 COVID-19 vaccine. This table comes from immunoSEQ multiplex PCR, and its TCRdb copy is limited to in-frame clones, with some not included. This table holds roughly 120,000 clones, 88% found once. Here the sequenced sample was peripheral blood, taken on day 0 of MenACWY control vaccination. The source of these receptors is an adult in good health. Both conserved end residues are part of each CDR3. A D gene is named only where the DNA matches it firmly. The size field is filled for only some rows; it gives once, few, many or a size class.

v_call: TRBV6-4
j_call: TRBJ2-3
d_call: TRBD1
clone_size: NA
cdr3_aa: CASSVLGQGADTQYF
cdr3_nt: TGTGCCAGCAGTGTTCTCGGACAGGGGGCAGATACGCAGTATTTT

v_call: TRBV6-5
j_call: TRBJ2-5
d_call: TRBD2
clone_size: NA
cdr3_aa: CASSPAGTIRIWYF
cdr3_nt: TGTGCCAGCAGTCCTGCCGGGACTATCAGGATTTGGTACTTC

v_call: TRBV27
j_call: TRBJ1-4
d_call: TRBD1
clone_size: NA
cdr3_aa: CASSLGRGLGNEKLFF
cdr3_nt: TGTGCCAGCAGTTTGGGCAGGGGGCTTGGTAATGAAAAACTGTTTTTT

v_call: TRBV19
j_call: TRBJ1-3
d_call: NA
clone_size: NA
cdr3_aa: CASSPIDRSSGNTIYF
cdr3_nt: TGTGCCAGTAGTCCAATCGACAGGAGCTCTGGAAACACCATATATTTT

v_call: TRBV15
j_call: TRBJ1-2
d_call: TRBD1
clone_size: few
cdr3_aa: CATSRAWTGRYGYTF
cdr3_nt: TGTGCCACCAGCAGAGCATGGACAGGGCGCTATGGCTACACCTTC

v_call: TRBV9
j_call: TRBJ2-1
d_call: NA
clone_size: NA
cdr3_aa: CASSLRPDNEQFF
cdr3_nt: TGTGCCAGCAGCCTACGCCCGGACAATGAGCAGTTCTTC

v_call: TRBV11-2
j_call: TRBJ1-3
d_call: NA
clone_size: NA
cdr3_aa: CASSFGPTGNTIYF
cdr3_nt: TGTGCCAGCAGCTTCGGACCTACTGGAAACACCATATATTTT

v_call: TRBV28
j_call: TRBJ1-6
d_call: NA
clone_size: NA
cdr3_aa: CASRYAPTDYNSPLHF
cdr3_nt: TGTGCCAGCAGGTACGCCCCGACAGACTATAATTCACCCCTCCACTTT

v_call: TRBV7-9
j_call: TRBJ2-3
d_call: TRBD1
clone_size: NA
cdr3_aa: CASSTTGGRTDTQYF
cdr3_nt: TGTGCCAGCAGCACTACAGGGGGCAGAACAGATACGCAGTATTTT

v_call: TRBV7-3
j_call: TRBJ1-2
d_call: NA
clone_size: NA
cdr3_aa: CASSTNGGVGTNYGYTF
cdr3_nt: TGTGCCAGCAGCACAAACGGGGGTGTGGGGACTAACTATGGCTACACCTTC

v_call: TRBV15
j_call: TRBJ1-3
d_call: NA
clone_size: NA
cdr3_aa: CATSEPQGGNTIYF
cdr3_nt: TGTGCCACCAGCGAACCCCAAGGAGGAAACACCATATATTTT

v_call: TRBV27
j_call: TRBJ1-5
d_call: NA
clone_size: NA
cdr3_aa: CASADGNQPQHF
cdr3_nt: TGTGCCAGCGCCGACGGCAATCAGCCCCAGCATTTT

v_call: TRBV4-3
j_call: TRBJ2-1
d_call: NA
clone_size: NA
cdr3_aa: CASSQEPLGHEQFF
cdr3_nt: TGCGCCAGCAGCCAAGAACCCCTGGGCCATGAGCAGTTCTTC

v_call: TRBV19
j_call: TRBJ2-1
d_call: NA
clone_size: NA
cdr3_aa: CASSMEGNEQFF
cdr3_nt: TGTGCCAGTAGTATGGAGGGCAATGAGCAGTTCTTC

v_call: TRBV28
j_call: TRBJ1-2
d_call: NA
clone_size: once
cdr3_aa: CASSGTTIYGYTF
cdr3_nt: TGTGCCAGTTCCGGGACGACAATATATGGCTACACCTTC

v_call: TRBV24-1
j_call: TRBJ2-1
d_call: TRBD2
clone_size: NA
cdr3_aa: CATSDLWTRSYNEQFF
cdr3_nt: TGTGCCACCAGTGATCTGTGGACTAGATCTTACAATGAGCAGTTCTTC